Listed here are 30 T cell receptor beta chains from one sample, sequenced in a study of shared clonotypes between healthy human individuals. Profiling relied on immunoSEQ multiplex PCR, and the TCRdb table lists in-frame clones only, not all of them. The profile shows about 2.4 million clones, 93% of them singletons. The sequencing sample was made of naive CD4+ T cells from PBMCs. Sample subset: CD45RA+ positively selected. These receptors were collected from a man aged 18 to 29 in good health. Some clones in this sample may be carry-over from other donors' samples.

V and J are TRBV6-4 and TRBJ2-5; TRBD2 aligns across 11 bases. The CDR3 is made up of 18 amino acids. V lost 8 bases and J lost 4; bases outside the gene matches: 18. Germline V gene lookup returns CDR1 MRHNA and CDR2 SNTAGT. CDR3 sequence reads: CASRRTSGLNDPRETQYF. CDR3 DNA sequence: TGTGCCAGCCGAAGGACTAGCGGGCTAAATGACCCGCGAGAGACCCAGTACTTC.

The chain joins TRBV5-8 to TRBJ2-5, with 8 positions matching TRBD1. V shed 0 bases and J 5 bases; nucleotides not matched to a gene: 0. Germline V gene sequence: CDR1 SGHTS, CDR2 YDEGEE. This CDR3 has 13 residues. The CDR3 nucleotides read TGTGCCAGCAGCTTGGCAGGGGGCGAGACCCAGTACTTC. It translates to CASSLAGGETQYF.

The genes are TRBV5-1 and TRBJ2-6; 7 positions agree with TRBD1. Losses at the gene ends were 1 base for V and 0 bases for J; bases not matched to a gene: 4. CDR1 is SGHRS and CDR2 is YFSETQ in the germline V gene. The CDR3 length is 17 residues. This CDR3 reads CASSLRTGISGANVLTF. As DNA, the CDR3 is TGCGCCAGCAGCTTGAGGACAGGTATCTCTGGGGCCAACGTCCTGACTTTC.

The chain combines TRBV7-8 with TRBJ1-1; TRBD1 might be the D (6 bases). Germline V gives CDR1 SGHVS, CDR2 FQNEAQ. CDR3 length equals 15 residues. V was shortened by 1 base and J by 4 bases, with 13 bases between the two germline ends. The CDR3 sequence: CASSLVAGGLTEAFF. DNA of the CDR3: TGTGCCAGCAGCTTAGTGGCGGGGGGGCTCACTGAAGCTTTCTTT.

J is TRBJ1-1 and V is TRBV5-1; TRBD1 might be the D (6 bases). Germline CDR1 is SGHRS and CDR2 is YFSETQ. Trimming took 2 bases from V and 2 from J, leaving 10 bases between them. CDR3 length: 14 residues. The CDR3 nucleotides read TGCGCCAGCAGCTTTAACAGGGATAACACTGAAGCTTTCTTT. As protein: CASSFNRDNTEAFF. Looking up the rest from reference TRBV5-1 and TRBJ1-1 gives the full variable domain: KAGVTQTPRYLIKTRGQQVTLSCSPISGHRSVSWYQQTPGQGLQFLFEYFSETQRNKGNFPGRFSGRQFSNSRSEMNVSTLELGDSALYLCASSFNRDNTEAFFGQGTRLTVV.

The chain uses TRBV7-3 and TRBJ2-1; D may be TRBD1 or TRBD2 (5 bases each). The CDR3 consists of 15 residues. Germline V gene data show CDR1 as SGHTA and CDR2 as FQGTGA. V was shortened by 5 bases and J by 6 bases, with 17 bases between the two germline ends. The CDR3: CASSPSRDLGNEQFF. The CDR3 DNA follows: TGTGCCAGCAGCCCCTCTAGGGACCTAGGCAATGAGCAGTTCTTC.

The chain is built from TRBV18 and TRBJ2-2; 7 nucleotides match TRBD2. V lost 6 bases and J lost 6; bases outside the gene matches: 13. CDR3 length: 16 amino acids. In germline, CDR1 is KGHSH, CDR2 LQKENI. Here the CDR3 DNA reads TGTGCCAGCTCCCACCAAGGAGTCGGGAGGTCCGGGGAGCTGTTTTTT. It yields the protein CASSHQGVGRSGELFF.

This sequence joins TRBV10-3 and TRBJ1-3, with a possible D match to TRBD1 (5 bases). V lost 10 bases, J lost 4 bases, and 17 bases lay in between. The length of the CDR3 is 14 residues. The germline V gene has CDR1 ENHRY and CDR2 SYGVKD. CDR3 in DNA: TGTGCCACTCTCAAGGAAGGGACCGGAAACACCATATATTTT. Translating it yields CATLKEGTGNTIYF.

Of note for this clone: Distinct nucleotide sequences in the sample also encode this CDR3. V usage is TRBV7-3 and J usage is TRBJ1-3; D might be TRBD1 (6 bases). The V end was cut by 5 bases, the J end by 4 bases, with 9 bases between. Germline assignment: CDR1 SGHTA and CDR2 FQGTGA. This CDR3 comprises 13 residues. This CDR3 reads CASSPGTGNTIYF. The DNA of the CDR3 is TGTGCCAGCAGCCCAGGGACAGGAAACACCATATATTTT.

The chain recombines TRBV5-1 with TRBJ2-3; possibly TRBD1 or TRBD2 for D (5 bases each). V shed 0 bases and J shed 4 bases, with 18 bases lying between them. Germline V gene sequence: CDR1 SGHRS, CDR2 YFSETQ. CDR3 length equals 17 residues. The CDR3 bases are TGCGCCAGCAGCTTGGCCCCGGCAGGGCAGAGGGCAGATACGCAGTATTTT. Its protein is CASSLAPAGQRADTQYF. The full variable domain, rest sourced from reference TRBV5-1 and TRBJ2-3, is KAGVTQTPRYLIKTRGQQVTLSCSPISGHRSVSWYQQTPGQGLQFLFEYFSETQRNKGNFPGRFSGRQFSNSRSEMNVSTLELGDSALYLCASSLAPAGQRADTQYFGPGTRLTVL.

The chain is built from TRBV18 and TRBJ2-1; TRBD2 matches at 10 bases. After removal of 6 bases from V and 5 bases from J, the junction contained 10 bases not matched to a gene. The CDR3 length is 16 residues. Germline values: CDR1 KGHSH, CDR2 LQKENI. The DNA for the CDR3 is TGTGCCAGCTCTCTGACCCGGACTAGCGGAAACAATGAGCAGTTCTTC. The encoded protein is CASSLTRTSGNNEQFF.

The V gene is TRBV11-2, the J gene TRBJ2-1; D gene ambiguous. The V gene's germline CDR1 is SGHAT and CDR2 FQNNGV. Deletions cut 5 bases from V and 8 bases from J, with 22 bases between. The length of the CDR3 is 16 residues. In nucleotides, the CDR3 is TGTGCCAGCAGCCCCCTCGTCGGTTTCCCCGGCCATGAGCAGTTCTTC. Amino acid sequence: CASSPLVGFPGHEQFF.

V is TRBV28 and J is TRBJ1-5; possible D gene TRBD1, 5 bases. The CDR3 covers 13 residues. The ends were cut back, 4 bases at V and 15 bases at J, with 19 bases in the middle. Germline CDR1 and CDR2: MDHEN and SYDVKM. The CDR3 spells CASSSITTAFGHF. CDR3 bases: TGTGCCAGCAGTTCAATCACGACAGCCTTCGGGCATTTT.

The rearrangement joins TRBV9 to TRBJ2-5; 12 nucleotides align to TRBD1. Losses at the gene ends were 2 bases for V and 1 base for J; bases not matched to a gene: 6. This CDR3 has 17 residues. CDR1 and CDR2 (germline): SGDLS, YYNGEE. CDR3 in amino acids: CASSVGGTGGFQETQYF. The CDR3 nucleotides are TGTGCCAGCAGCGTGGGTGGGACAGGGGGCTTCCAAGAGACCCAGTACTTC.

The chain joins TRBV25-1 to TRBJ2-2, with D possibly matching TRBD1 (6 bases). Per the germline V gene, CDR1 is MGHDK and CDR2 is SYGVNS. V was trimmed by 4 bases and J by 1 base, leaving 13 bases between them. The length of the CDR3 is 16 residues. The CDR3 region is CASSGPQGRNTGELFF. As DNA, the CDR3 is TGTGCCAGCAGTGGACCTCAGGGGCGGAACACCGGGGAGCTGTTTTTT.

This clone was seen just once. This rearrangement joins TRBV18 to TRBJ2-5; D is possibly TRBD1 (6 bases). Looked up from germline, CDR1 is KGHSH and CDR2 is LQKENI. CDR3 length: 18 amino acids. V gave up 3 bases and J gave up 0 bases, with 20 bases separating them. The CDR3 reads CASSPSITPGHHQETQYF. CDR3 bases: TGTGCCAGCTCACCTAGCATTACCCCGGGACACCACCAAGAGACCCAGTACTTC. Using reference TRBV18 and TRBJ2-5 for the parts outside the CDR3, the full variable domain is NAGVMQNPRHLVRRRGQEARLRCSPMKGHSHVYWYRQLPEEGLKFMVYLQKENIIDESGMPKERFSAEFPKEGPSILRIQQVVRGDSAAYFCASSPSITPGHHQETQYFGPGTRLLVL.

CDR3 DNA: TGTGCCAGCAGTTTTGGGGCGGGAGAGCAGTACTTC. This encodes CASSFGAGEQYF. The V call is TRBV5-6, the J call TRBJ2-7; possibly TRBD2 for D (6 bases). The V gene lost 5 bases and the J gene lost 7 bases, with 13 bases spanning the gap. The germline gives CDR1 SGHDT, CDR2 YYEEEE. The CDR3 has 12 amino acids.

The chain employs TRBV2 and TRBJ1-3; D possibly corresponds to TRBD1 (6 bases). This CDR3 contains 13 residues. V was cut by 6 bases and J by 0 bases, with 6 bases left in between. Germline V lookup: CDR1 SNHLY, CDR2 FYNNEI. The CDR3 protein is CASRDSSGNTIYF. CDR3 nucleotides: TGTGCCAGCAGGGACAGCTCTGGAAACACCATATATTTT.

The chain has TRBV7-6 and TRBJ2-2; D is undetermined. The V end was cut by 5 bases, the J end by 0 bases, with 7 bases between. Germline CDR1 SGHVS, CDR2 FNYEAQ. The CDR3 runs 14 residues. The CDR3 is CASSPTPNTGELFF. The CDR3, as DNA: TGTGCCAGCAGCCCTACACCGAACACCGGGGAGCTGTTTTTT.

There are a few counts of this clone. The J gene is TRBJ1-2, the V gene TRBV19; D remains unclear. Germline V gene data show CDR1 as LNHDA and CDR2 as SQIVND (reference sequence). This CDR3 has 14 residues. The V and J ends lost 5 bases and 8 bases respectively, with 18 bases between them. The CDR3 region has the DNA TGTGCCAGTAGTCCGTTCGAAGCGGCAAGAGGCTACACCTTC. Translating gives CASSPFEAARGYTF.

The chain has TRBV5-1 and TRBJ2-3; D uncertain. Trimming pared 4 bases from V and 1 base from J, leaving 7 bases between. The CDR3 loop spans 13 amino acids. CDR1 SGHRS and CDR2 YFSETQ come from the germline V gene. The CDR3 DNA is TGCGCCAGCAGCGACGAGGGCACAGATACGCAGTATTTT. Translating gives CASSDEGTDTQYF.

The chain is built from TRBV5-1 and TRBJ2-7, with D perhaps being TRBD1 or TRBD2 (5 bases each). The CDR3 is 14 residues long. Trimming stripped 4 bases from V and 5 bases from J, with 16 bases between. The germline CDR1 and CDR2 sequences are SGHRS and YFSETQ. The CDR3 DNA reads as TGCGCCAGCAGCCGAGGGACCGCCGGTGACGAGCAGTACTTC. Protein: CASSRGTAGDEQYF. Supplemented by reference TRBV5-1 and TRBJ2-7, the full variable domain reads KAGVTQTPRYLIKTRGQQVTLSCSPISGHRSVSWYQQTPGQGLQFLFEYFSETQRNKGNFPGRFSGRQFSNSRSEMNVSTLELGDSALYLCASSRGTAGDEQYFGPGTRLTVT.

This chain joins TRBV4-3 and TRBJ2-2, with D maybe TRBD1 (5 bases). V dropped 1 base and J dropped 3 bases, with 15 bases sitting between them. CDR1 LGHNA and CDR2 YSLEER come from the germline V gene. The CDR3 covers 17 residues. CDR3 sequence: CASSQVTDPQHTGELFF. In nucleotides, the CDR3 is TGCGCCAGCAGCCAAGTGACAGACCCCCAACACACCGGGGAGCTGTTTTTT.

The CDR3 DNA sequence: TGTGCAAGTCGCTACCACAATCCAGGACAGGATGGACAGTATTTT. It yields the protein CASRYHNPGQDGQYF. The chain uses TRBV12-2 and TRBJ2-3; the D segment call TRBD1 is taken from the table without a DNA check. TRBV12-2 is termed a pseudogene. The length of the CDR3 is 15 residues.

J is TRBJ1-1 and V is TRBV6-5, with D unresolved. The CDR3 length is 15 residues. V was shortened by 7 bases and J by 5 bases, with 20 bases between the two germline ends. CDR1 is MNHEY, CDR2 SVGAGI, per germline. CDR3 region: CASNPPGGRGTEAFF. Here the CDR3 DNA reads TGTGCCAGCAACCCCCCCGGCGGGCGGGGAACTGAAGCTTTCTTT.

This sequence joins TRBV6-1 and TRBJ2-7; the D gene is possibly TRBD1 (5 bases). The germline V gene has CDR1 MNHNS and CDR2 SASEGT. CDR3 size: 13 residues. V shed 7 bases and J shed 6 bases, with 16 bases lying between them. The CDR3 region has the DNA TGTGCCAGCACGGCGGCAGGGTGGAGCGAGCAGTACTTC. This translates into CASTAAGWSEQYF.

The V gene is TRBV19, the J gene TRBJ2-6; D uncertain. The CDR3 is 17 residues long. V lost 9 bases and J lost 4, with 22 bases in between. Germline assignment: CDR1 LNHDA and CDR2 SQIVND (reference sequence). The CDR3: CARERKPTNGGANVLTF. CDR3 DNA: TGTGCCAGGGAAAGGAAGCCCACGAATGGGGGGGCCAACGTCCTGACTTTC.

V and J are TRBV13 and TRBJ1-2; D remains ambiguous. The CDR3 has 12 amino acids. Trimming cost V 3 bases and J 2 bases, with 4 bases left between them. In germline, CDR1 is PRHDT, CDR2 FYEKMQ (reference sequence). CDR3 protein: CASSLGNYGYTF. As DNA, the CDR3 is TGTGCCAGCAGCTTGGGGAACTATGGCTACACCTTC.

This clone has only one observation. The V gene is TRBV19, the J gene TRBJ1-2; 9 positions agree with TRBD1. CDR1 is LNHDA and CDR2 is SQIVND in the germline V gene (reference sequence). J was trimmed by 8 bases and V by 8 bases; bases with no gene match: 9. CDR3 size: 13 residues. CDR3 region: CASSPGQGEGYTF. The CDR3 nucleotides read TGTGCCAGTTCACCGGGACAGGGAGAGGGCTACACCTTC.

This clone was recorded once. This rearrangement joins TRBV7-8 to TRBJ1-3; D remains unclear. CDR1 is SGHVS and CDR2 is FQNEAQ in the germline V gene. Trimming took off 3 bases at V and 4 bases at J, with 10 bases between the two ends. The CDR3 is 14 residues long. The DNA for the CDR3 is TGTGCCAGCAGCTTGGGAGCGGAGGGAAACACCATATATTTT. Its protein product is CASSLGAEGNTIYF.